This T cell receptor beta chain was retrieved from a study of blood T cell repertoires in COVID-19. Study-wide context: From the United States, Italy and Spain came samples of acute and convalescent COVID-19. Sources were T cells, B-cell-depleted T cells, or PBMCs; the material itself was cDNA or gDNA.

Per germline, CDR1 SGHNT and CDR2 YYREEE (reference sequence). V lost 5 bases and J lost 2; bases outside the gene matches: 6. The CDR3 runs to 14 residues. How the authors handled the data: Cell counts per sample came from amplifying reference gene primers. Generated by immunoSEQ multiplex PCR, the TCRdb table keeps only in-frame clones and is missing some. V and J calls and clone size are given by that table; D and trimming were obtained from the DNA. The sample includes 45,000 to 55,000 clones, around 86% of them seen just once. The TCR originated in a woman aged 80 or over with acute or convalescent COVID-19. The V call is TRBV5-4, the J call TRBJ2-5, with 7 bases that match TRBD1. The specimen sequenced was peripheral blood. The CDR3: CASRLRQGQETQYF. The CDR3 region has the DNA TGTGCCAGCAGGCTTCGACAGGGTCAAGAGACCCAGTACTTC.